The 28 T cell receptor beta chains given below trace back to one sample, sequenced in a study of blood T cell repertoires in COVID-19 (dated by TCRdb to 2020 to 2021). The method behind the library was the immunoSEQ multiplex PCR assay. TCRdb obtained this table from immuneACCESS and retained in-frame rearrangements with V and J assigned. These tables miss some clones; where compared with another copy, unresolved V genes account for less than half of the shortfall, and the remainder is unexplained. This sample has roughly 86,000 clones in its table, and about 88% of those were observed once. In total, the top ten clones hold roughly 5.1% of the sample. Sequencing was done on a sample of peripheral blood. The receptors were sampled from a man aged 40-49 years with acute or convalescent COVID-19.

DNA of the CDR3: TGTGCCAGCGCGACCTTAGATTCCCGGGGTGAGCAGTTCTTC. Protein product: CASATLDSRGEQFF. V and J are TRBV6-5 and TRBJ2-1; D perhaps matches TRBD2 (5 bases). V was clipped by 8 bases and J by 9 bases, with 20 bases between them. There are 14 residues in the CDR3. Germline V gene lookup returns CDR1 MNHEY and CDR2 SVGAGI.

CDR3 in amino acids: CASSTDRGNTEAFF. The CDR3 DNA follows: TGTGCCAGCAGCACGGACAGGGGGAACACTGAAGCTTTCTTT. The chain is built from TRBV5-6 and TRBJ1-1; 9 nucleotides match TRBD1. This CDR3 region has 14 residues. J lost 1 base, V lost 4 bases, and 2 bases had no gene match. Germline CDR1 reads SGHDT; CDR2 reads YYEEEE.

V and J are TRBV5-8 and TRBJ1-6, with TRBD1 identical over 8 bases. Trimming at V came to 5 bases and at J to 5 bases, leaving 6 bases not matched to a gene. The CDR3 length is 15 residues. Germline V CDR1 and CDR2: SGHTS, YDEGEE. This chain's CDR3 is CASRATGVNNSPLHF. The CDR3 nucleotides read TGTGCCAGCAGAGCGACAGGGGTTAATAATTCACCCCTCCACTTT.

V gene TRBV6-2 or TRBV6-3 combines with J gene TRBJ2-5, with 12 positions matching TRBD1. Unmatched junction bases numbered 5, after V lost 5 bases and J lost 7 bases. The CDR3 loop spans 14 amino acids. Germline CDR1 and CDR2: MNHEY and SVGEGT. The CDR3, as DNA: TGTGCCAGCAGTGGGACAGGGGGCGGTACGACCCAGTACTTC. Amino acids: CASSGTGGGTTQYF.

The V and J genes are TRBV19 and TRBJ2-1; possible D gene TRBD1, 5 bases. The CDR3 is made up of 12 amino acids. Trimming left V 5 bases short and J 6 bases short, with 8 bases between. Germline values: CDR1 LNHDA, CDR2 SQIVND (reference sequence). The CDR3 loop reads CASSSGFNEQFF. Written as DNA, the CDR3 is TGTGCCAGTAGTTCAGGGTTCAATGAGCAGTTCTTC.

The chain links TRBV9 to TRBJ2-1; no clear D gene. The CDR3 consists of 13 residues. V gave up 4 bases and J gave up 6 bases, with 11 bases separating them. Germline values: CDR1 SGDLS, CDR2 YYNGEE. CDR3 residues: CASSPGGRNEQFF. CDR3 nucleotide sequence: TGTGCCAGCAGCCCCGGTGGGCGCAATGAGCAGTTCTTC.

V and J are TRBV6-4 and TRBJ2-1; the match to TRBD2 covers 8 bases. The length of the CDR3 is 13 residues. CDR1 and CDR2 (germline): MRHNA, SNTAGT. The J segment lost 9 bases and the V segment lost 4 bases, leaving 5 bases of the junction unmatched. In nucleotides, the CDR3 is TGTGCCAGCAGTGGAGAGGCGGGAGGTGAGCAGTTCTTC. It yields the protein CASSGEAGGEQFF.

Worth noting for this clone: The same CDR3 is also encoded by other DNA sequences in this sample. The chain combines TRBV5-4 with TRBJ1-4, with D possibly TRBD1 on 6 matching bases. The V end lost 1 base, the J end lost 7 bases, and 11 bases lay between the germline ends. Germline CDR1 is SGHNT and CDR2 is YYREEE (reference sequence). The CDR3 length is 14 residues. The CDR3 DNA sequence: TGTGCCAGCAGCTTGCAGGGGAAGGGTGAAAAACTGTTTTTT. This sequence encodes CASSLQGKGEKLFF.

This clone was observed many times. The chain joins TRBV3-1 (or the pseudogene TRBV3-2) to TRBJ2-1; the match to TRBD2 covers 11 bases. Per germline, CDR1 LGHDT and CDR2 YNNKEL (reference sequence). This CDR3 has 21 residues. The trim removed 1 base at V and 4 bases at J, leaving 18 bases unmatched. In DNA form, the CDR3 reads TGTGCCAGCAGCCAAGCCCGACCGGGACTAGCGGTGCTTCAACTATACAATGAGCAGTTCTTC. Its protein product is CASSQARPGLAVLQLYNEQFF.

The chain combines TRBV30 with TRBJ2-7; a weak D match, TRBD1 (5 bases). The germline gives CDR1 GTSNPN, CDR2 SVGIG (reference sequence). The V and J ends lost 0 bases and 5 bases respectively, with 14 bases between them. This CDR3 spans 14 amino acids. The CDR3 bases are TGTGCCTGGAGTGTACGGCGACAGCTGGACGAGCAGTACTTC. It yields the protein CAWSVRRQLDEQYF.

The J gene is TRBJ1-1, the V gene TRBV10-2, with D perhaps TRBD1 (5 bases). The V gene lost 7 bases and the J gene lost 4 bases, with 16 bases spanning the gap. CDR3 length: 14 amino acids. CDR1 and CDR2 (germline): WSHSY, SAAADI. The CDR3, as DNA: TGCGCCAGCAAAATGGAGGGGTTGGTCACTGAAGCTTTCTTT. It translates to CASKMEGLVTEAFF.

This chain links TRBV7-2 with TRBJ1-4; possible D gene TRBD1, 5 bases. Trimming cost V 4 bases and J 8 bases, with 20 bases left between them. The CDR3 runs 16 residues. Germline CDR1 is SGHTA and CDR2 is FQGNSA. CDR3 DNA sequence: TGTGCCAGCAGCTCCGGCCCACGGGGGATTTGGGAAAAACTGTTTTTT. It specifies CASSSGPRGIWEKLFF.

The CDR3 is CASSPRGAGSTGELFF. DNA for the CDR3: TGTGCCAGCAGCCCGCGGGGGGCAGGGAGCACCGGGGAGCTGTTTTTT. The chain carries TRBV9 and TRBJ2-2; TRBD2 aligns across 8 bases. V gave up 4 bases and J gave up 4 bases; unmatched junction bases: 9. From germline, CDR1 is SGDLS and CDR2 YYNGEE. The CDR3 spans 16 residues.

V gene TRBV19 combines with J gene TRBJ1-5, with TRBD1 as a possible D gene (6 bases). Germline V gene sequence: CDR1 LNHDA, CDR2 SQIVND (reference sequence). This CDR3 spans 17 amino acids. Trimming shortened V by 7 bases and J by 1 base, and 20 bases separated the two germline ends. For the CDR3, the DNA is TGTGCCAGTAAGGGGGATGACAATACGTGGAGCAATCAGCCCCAGCATTTT. It translates to CASKGDDNTWSNQPQHF.

The chain carries TRBV6-5 and TRBJ1-4; D is unresolved. The CDR3 loop spans 14 amino acids. V was trimmed by 3 bases and J by 2 bases, leaving 7 bases between them. Germline V gives CDR1 MNHEY, CDR2 SVGAGI. The CDR3 sequence: CASSYGRTNEKLFF. The DNA of the CDR3 is TGTGCCAGCAGTTATGGCAGGACTAATGAAAAACTGTTTTTT.

The chain is built from TRBV5-6 and TRBJ1-6; TRBD1 agrees at 7 bases. The ends lost 0 bases at V and 7 bases at J; junction bases unmatched: 4. The CDR3 covers 15 residues. Looked up from germline, CDR1 is SGHDT and CDR2 is YYEEEE. CDR3 sequence (DNA): TGTGCCAGCAGCTTGGGACAGGGATCAAATTCACCCCTCCACTTT. It codes for CASSLGQGSNSPLHF.

The chain combines TRBV5-1 with TRBJ2-7, with TRBD1 as a possible D gene (6 bases). The germline gives CDR1 SGHRS, CDR2 YFSETQ. Trimming pared 5 bases from V and 0 bases from J, leaving 24 bases between. The CDR3 covers 18 residues. CDR3: CASRYDVPDSAFSYEQYF. The CDR3 DNA is TGCGCCAGCAGATATGATGTTCCGGACAGCGCCTTCTCCTACGAGCAGTACTTC.

The chain has TRBV11-2 and TRBJ1-1; 8 nucleotides align to TRBD1. This CDR3 has 13 residues. Germline-derived CDR1 and CDR2 are SGHAT and FQNNGV. Trimming removed 6 bases from V and 1 base from J; junction bases left unmatched: 1. The CDR3, as DNA: TGTGCCAGCAGTACAGGGGGGAACACTGAAGCTTTCTTT. As protein: CASSTGGNTEAFF. Full variable domain (rest looked up from reference TRBV11-2 and TRBJ1-1): EAGVAQSPRYKIIEKRQSVAFWCNPISGHATLYWYQQILGQGPKLLIQFQNNGVVDDSQLPKDRFSAERLKGVDSTLKIQPAKLEDSAVYLCASSTGGNTEAFFGQGTRLTVV.

The rearrangement uses TRBV6-5 and TRBJ1-1; no firm D call. The CDR3 sequence is 13 residues long. V was trimmed by 0 bases and J by 6 bases, leaving 8 bases between them. From germline, CDR1 is MNHEY and CDR2 SVGAGI. Written as DNA, the CDR3 is TGTGCCAGCAGTTACTCTATCCAGGCTGAAGCTTTCTTT. Translated, it gives CASSYSIQAEAFF.

The chain recombines TRBV5-4 with TRBJ1-1; 7 positions agree with TRBD1. Germline trimming cut 3 bases from V and 1 base from J; bases unmatched to any gene: 3. Germline CDR1 reads SGHNT; CDR2 reads YYREEE (reference sequence). This CDR3 spans 14 amino acids. CDR3 amino acids: CASSYDRANTEAFF. CDR3 coding DNA: TGTGCCAGCAGCTACGACAGGGCGAACACTGAAGCTTTCTTT.

The chain has TRBV6-5 and TRBJ1-2; D is ambiguous. Germline CDR1 MNHEY, CDR2 SVGAGI. Trimming took 6 bases from V and 2 from J, leaving 10 bases between them. The CDR3 totals 13 residues. The CDR3 spells CASSPEVNYGYTF. CDR3 sequence (DNA): TGTGCCAGCAGCCCCGAGGTCAACTATGGCTACACCTTC.

Remarks on this clone: Within the sample, other DNA sequences also encode this same CDR3. CDR3 in DNA: TGTGCCAGCAGTTCGGGGAACTATGGCTACACCTTC. Residues: CASSSGNYGYTF. The chain uses TRBV27 and TRBJ1-2; D call uncertain. The length of the CDR3 is 12 residues. Trimming removed 4 bases at V and 2 bases at J, with 5 bases between. Germline V CDR1 and CDR2: MNHEY, SMNVEV (reference sequence).

The chain links TRBV19 to TRBJ1-1, with D possibly being TRBD1 (6 bases). V was trimmed by 10 bases and J by 3 bases, leaving 15 bases between them. Germline-derived CDR1 and CDR2 are LNHDA and SQIVND (reference sequence). CDR3 length: 13 residues. CDR3 DNA sequence: TGTGCCACTACGGTTAACAGGGACACTGAAGCTTTCTTT. Protein: CATTVNRDTEAFF.

Here the CDR3 reads CASSKTGANTEAFF. In DNA form, the CDR3 reads TGTGCCAGCAGCAAGACAGGGGCAAACACTGAAGCTTTCTTT. The chain links TRBV7-6 to TRBJ1-1, with 8 bases identical to TRBD1. The trim removed 5 bases at V and 2 bases at J, leaving 4 bases unmatched. This CDR3 spans 14 amino acids. Germline CDR1 is SGHVS and CDR2 is FNYEAQ.

V and J are TRBV9 and TRBJ2-7; 9 bases map to TRBD1. V was pared by 4 bases and J by 2 bases, with 7 bases of the junction left unmatched. In germline, CDR1 is SGDLS, CDR2 YYNGEE. This CDR3 is built from 15 residues. The DNA of the CDR3 is TGTGCCAGCAGCCCGGGACAGGGCCCTCCCTACGAGCAGTACTTC. Encoded protein: CASSPGQGPPYEQYF.

This clone was found a few times. A read error may produce the germline difference seen at one junction end. The chain employs TRBV6-2 or TRBV6-3 and TRBJ1-2; D unresolved. CDR1 MNHEY and CDR2 SVGEGT come from the germline V gene. The CDR3 loop spans 13 amino acids. Written as DNA, the CDR3 is TGTGCCAGCAGTTACAGTTTTGACCATCATCAGGACTTC. This codes for CASSYSFDHHQDF.

The rearrangement joins TRBV21-1 to TRBJ2-5; the table names TRBD1, a call not compared with the DNA. TRBV21-1 is a pseudogene segment. The CDR3 consists of 17 residues. CDR3 region: CASSQWDRVDGQETQYF. CDR3 nucleotide sequence: TGTGCCAGCAGCCAATGGGACAGGGTAGACGGACAAGAGACCCAGTACTTC.

A single count supports this clone. The chain is built from TRBV5-8 and TRBJ2-2; a weak D match, TRBD2 (5 bases). Trimming left V 0 bases short and J 7 bases short, with 13 bases between. Per the germline V gene, CDR1 is SGHTS and CDR2 is YDEGEE. This CDR3 region has 15 residues. The CDR3 DNA sequence: TGTGCCAGCAGCTTGGTTAGAGGGTTGAACGGGGAGCTGTTTTTT. Residues: CASSLVRGLNGELFF.